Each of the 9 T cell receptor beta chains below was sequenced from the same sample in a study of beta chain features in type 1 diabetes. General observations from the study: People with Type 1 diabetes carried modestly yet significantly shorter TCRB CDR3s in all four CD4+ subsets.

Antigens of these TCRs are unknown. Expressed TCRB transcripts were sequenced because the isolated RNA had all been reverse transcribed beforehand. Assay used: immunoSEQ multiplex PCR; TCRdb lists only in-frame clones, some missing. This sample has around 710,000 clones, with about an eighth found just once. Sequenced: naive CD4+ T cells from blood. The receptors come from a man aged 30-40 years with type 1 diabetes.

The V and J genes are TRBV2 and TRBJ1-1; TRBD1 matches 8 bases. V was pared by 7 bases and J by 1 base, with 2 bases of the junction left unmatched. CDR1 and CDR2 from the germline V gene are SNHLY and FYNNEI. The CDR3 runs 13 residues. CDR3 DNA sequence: TGTGCCAGCAAAGGACAGGGGAACACTGAAGCTTTCTTT. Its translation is CASKGQGNTEAFF.

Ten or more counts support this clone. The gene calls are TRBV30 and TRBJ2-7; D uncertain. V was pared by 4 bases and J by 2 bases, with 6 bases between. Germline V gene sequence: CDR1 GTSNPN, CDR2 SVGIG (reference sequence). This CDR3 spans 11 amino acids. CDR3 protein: CAWNGAYEQYF. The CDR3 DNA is TGTGCCTGGAACGGAGCCTACGAGCAGTACTTC.

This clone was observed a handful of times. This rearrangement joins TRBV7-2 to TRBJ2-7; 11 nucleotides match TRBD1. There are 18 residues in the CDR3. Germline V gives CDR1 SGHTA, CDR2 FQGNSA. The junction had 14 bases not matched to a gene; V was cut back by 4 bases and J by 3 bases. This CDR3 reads CASSSPTGTGGKRYEQYF. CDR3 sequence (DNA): TGTGCCAGCAGCTCCCCAACGGGGACAGGGGGGAAACGCTACGAGCAGTACTTC.

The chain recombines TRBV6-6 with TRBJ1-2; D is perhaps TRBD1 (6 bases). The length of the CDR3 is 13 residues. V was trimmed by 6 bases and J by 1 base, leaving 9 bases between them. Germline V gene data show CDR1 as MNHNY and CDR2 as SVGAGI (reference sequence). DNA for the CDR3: TGTGCCAGCAGAATGGACAGTAACTATGGCTACACCTTC. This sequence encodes CASRMDSNYGYTF.

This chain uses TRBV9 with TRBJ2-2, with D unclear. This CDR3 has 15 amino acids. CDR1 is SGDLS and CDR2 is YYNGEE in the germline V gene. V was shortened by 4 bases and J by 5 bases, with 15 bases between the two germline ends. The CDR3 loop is CASSTPVYGTGELFF. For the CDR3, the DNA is TGTGCCAGCAGCACCCCCGTATACGGGACCGGGGAGCTGTTTTTT.

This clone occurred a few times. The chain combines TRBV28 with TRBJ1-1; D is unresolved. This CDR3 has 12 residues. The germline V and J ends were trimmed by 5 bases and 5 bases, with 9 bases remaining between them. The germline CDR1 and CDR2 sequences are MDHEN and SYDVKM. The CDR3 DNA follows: TGTGCCAGCAGTCCCGTGCGGACTGAAGCTTTCTTT. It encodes CASSPVRTEAFF.

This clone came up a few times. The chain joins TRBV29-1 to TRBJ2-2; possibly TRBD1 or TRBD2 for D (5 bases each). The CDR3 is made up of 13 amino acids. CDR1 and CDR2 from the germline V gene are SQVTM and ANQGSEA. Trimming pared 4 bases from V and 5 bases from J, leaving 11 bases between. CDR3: CSVGGVGTGELFF. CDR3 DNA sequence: TGCAGCGTTGGAGGGGTTGGGACCGGGGAGCTGTTTTTT.

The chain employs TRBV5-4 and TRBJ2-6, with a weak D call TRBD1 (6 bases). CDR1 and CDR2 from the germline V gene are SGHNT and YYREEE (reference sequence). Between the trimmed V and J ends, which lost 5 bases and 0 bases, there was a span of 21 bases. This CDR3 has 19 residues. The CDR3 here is CASRVTADSLYSGANVLTF. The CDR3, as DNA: TGTGCCAGCAGGGTTACGGCGGACAGCCTATACTCTGGGGCCAACGTCCTGACTTTC.

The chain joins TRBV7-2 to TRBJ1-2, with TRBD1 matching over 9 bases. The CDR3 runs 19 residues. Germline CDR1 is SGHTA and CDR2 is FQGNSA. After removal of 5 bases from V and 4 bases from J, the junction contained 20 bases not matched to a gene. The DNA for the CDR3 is TGTGCCAGCAGCCCACCCCTCGGGGACAGGGCTCGCTTCAGCTATGGCTACACCTTC. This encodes CASSPPLGDRARFSYGYTF. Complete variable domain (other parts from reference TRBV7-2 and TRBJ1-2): GAGVSQSPSNKVTEKGKDVELRCDPISGHTALYWYRQSLGQGLEFLIYFQGNSAPDKSGLPSDRFSAERTGGSVSTLTIQRTQQEDSAVYLCASSPPLGDRARFSYGYTFGSGTRLTVV.